One sample yielded the 25 T cell receptor beta chains listed below, sequenced in a study of blood T cell repertoires in COVID-19. This table comes from immunoSEQ multiplex PCR, and its TCRdb copy is limited to in-frame clones, with some not included. The repertoire holds 270,000 or so clones, with about 80% as singletons. The sequenced material came from peripheral blood. These receptors came from a human donor in a cohort sampled during active COVID-19.

About this clone itself: At one end the junction does not follow the germline gene, possibly because of a read error. The V call is TRBV7-7, the J call TRBJ2-5, with 7 bases aligning to TRBD2. This CDR3 is 15 amino acids long. Germline V gene lookup returns CDR1 SSHAT and CDR2 FNYEAQ (reference sequence). For the CDR3, the DNA is TGTGCTAGCAGCTTAGGGGCGGGAGCCGTTGAGACCCAGTACTTC. It yields the protein CASSLGAGAVETQYF.

This chain links TRBV7-8 with TRBJ1-1; 7 bases are shared with TRBD1. The ends lost 5 bases at V and 5 bases at J; junction bases unmatched: 11. The CDR3 loop spans 15 amino acids. CDR1 SGHVS and CDR2 FQNEAQ come from the germline V gene. CDR3 residues: CASSKRVTGRTEAFF. DNA for the CDR3: TGTGCCAGCAGCAAGAGGGTGACAGGGAGAACTGAAGCTTTCTTT.

A word on this clone: This sample also contains other DNA sequences that code for the same CDR3. The rearrangement joins TRBV27 to TRBJ1-4, with 8 bases fitting TRBD1. CDR3 size: 14 residues. Per the germline V gene, CDR1 is MNHEY and CDR2 is SMNVEV (reference sequence). Trimming at V came to 6 bases and at J to 7 bases, leaving 7 bases not matched to a gene. The CDR3 region is CASSLQGAGEKLFF. The DNA of the CDR3 is TGTGCCAGCAGCCTGCAGGGGGCCGGTGAAAAACTGTTTTTT.

V gene TRBV2 combines with J gene TRBJ2-1; 8 nucleotides align to TRBD1. The CDR3 contains 14 residues. The germline CDR1 and CDR2 sequences are SNHLY and FYNNEI. V trimming: 8 bases; J trimming: 4 bases; junction bases outside the gene matches: 7. CDR3 DNA sequence: TGTGCCAGCCTAACAGGGGGTGGTTACAATGAGCAGTTCTTC. Amino acid sequence: CASLTGGGYNEQFF.

The chain is built from TRBV23-1 and TRBJ2-7; 12 bases align to TRBD2. TRBV23-1 is an open reading frame whose function is uncertain. The CDR3 runs to 18 residues. With V trimmed by 2 bases and J by 2 bases, 10 bases remained unmatched. CDR3 sequence: CASSQLLPGLAGPYEQYF. The CDR3 DNA is TGCGCCAGCAGTCAACTACTCCCGGGACTAGCGGGCCCCTACGAGCAGTACTTC.

The V call is TRBV6-5, the J call TRBJ1-1, with 7 bases lining up with TRBD1. CDR1 is MNHEY, CDR2 SVGAGI, per germline. The CDR3 is 13 residues long. The V and J ends lost 5 bases and 9 bases, in that order; junction bases with no gene match: 9. This chain's CDR3 is CASSQRQGRKAFF. The CDR3 DNA reads as TGTGCCAGCAGTCAAAGACAGGGTAGGAAAGCTTTCTTT.

The chain links TRBV9 to TRBJ2-2; a possible D gene is TRBD2 (5 bases). Trimming stripped 0 bases from V and 2 bases from J, with 14 bases between. The CDR3 loop spans 17 amino acids. The germline V gene has CDR1 SGDLS and CDR2 YYNGEE. CDR3 loop: CASSVALAEINTGELFF. For the CDR3, the DNA is TGTGCCAGCAGCGTAGCGCTAGCCGAAATTAACACCGGGGAGCTGTTTTTT.

Of note for this clone: Other DNA sequences in the sample encode the same CDR3. This chain connects TRBV7-9 to TRBJ2-7; 10 positions agree with TRBD1. This CDR3 comprises 13 residues. The V and J ends lost 5 bases and 3 bases, in that order; junction bases with no gene match: 1. Germline CDR1 reads SEHNR; CDR2 reads FQNEAQ (reference sequence). DNA for the CDR3: TGTGCCAGCAGCCGGACAGGGGGCTACGAGCAGTACTTC. Its translation: CASSRTGGYEQYF.

The V call is TRBV14, the J call TRBJ1-6; D gene ambiguous. The V end lost 0 bases, the J end lost 6 bases, and 6 bases lay between the germline ends. Germline CDR1 reads SGHDN; CDR2 reads FVKESK. The CDR3 has 14 residues. The CDR3 is CASSQDAGNSPLHF. As DNA, the CDR3 is TGTGCCAGCAGCCAAGACGCGGGTAATTCACCCCTCCACTTT.

The chain recombines TRBV7-8 with TRBJ1-1; D is undetermined. Germline V CDR1 and CDR2: SGHVS, FQNEAQ. This CDR3 spans 13 amino acids. Trimming removed 8 bases from V and 0 bases from J, with 10 bases in between. The chain's CDR3 is CASHTGMNTEAFF. The CDR3 DNA follows: TGTGCCAGCCATACCGGTATGAACACTGAAGCTTTCTTT.

V and J are TRBV7-6 and TRBJ2-1; 14 nucleotides match TRBD2. CDR3 length: 20 residues. After removal of 0 bases from V and 0 bases from J, the junction contained 7 bases not matched to a gene. The germline V gene encodes CDR1 SGHVS and CDR2 FNYEAQ. CDR3: CASSLAPGLAGVGSYNEQFF. CDR3 sequence (DNA): TGTGCCAGCAGCTTAGCTCCGGGACTAGCGGGGGTCGGCTCCTACAATGAGCAGTTCTTC.

This clone was seen only once. The J gene is TRBJ1-2, the V gene TRBV4-2; possibly TRBD1 for D (5 bases). V was cut by 0 bases and J by 4 bases, with 15 bases left in between. The CDR3 spans 16 residues. CDR1 LGHNA and CDR2 YNFKEQ come from the germline V gene. The CDR3 region is CASSQDLGGQAYGYTF. The CDR3 DNA reads as TGTGCCAGCAGCCAAGATTTGGGCGGACAAGCCTATGGCTACACCTTC.

This rearrangement joins TRBV9 to TRBJ1-6; the D is unclear. The CDR3 sequence is 13 residues long. Per the germline V gene, CDR1 is SGDLS and CDR2 is YYNGEE. V was trimmed by 0 bases and J by 9 bases, leaving 7 bases between them. The CDR3 sequence is CASSVAVFSPLHF. The CDR3 nucleotides are TGTGCCAGCAGCGTAGCGGTGTTTTCACCCCTCCACTTT. Supplemented by reference TRBV9 and TRBJ1-6, the full variable domain reads DSGVTQTPKHLITATGQRVTLRCSPRSGDLSVYWYQQSLDQGLQFLIQYYNGEERAKGNILERFSAQQFPDLHSELNLSSLELGDSALYFCASSVAVFSPLHFGNGTRLTVT.

This chain connects TRBV29-1 to TRBJ2-7; unclear D gene. The V gene's germline CDR1 is SQVTM and CDR2 ANQGSEA. V lost 4 bases to trimming and J lost 6 bases, with 10 bases between them. CDR3 length equals 11 residues. CDR3 sequence reads: CSVGRPPEQYF. Written as DNA, the CDR3 is TGCAGCGTTGGCAGGCCGCCCGAGCAGTACTTC.

CDR3 nucleotides: TGTGCCGGACGGACAGGGGTTGAAAAACTGTTTTTT. Translation gives CAGRTGVEKLFF. V is TRBV6-5 and J is TRBJ1-4; TRBD1 agrees at 9 bases. The J segment lost 7 bases and the V segment lost 11 bases, leaving 5 bases of the junction unmatched. The CDR3 contains 12 residues. Germline V gene data show CDR1 as MNHEY and CDR2 as SVGAGI.

This rearrangement joins TRBV27 to TRBJ1-5; 10 bases agree with TRBD1. Germline V gene lookup returns CDR1 MNHEY and CDR2 SMNVEV (reference sequence). The ends lost 5 bases at V and 9 bases at J; junction bases unmatched: 10. The CDR3 covers 15 residues. CDR3 residues: CASSPRTGGMGPQHF. DNA for the CDR3: TGTGCCAGCAGTCCCAGGACAGGGGGTATGGGGCCCCAGCATTTT.

This clone was observed many times. The chain recombines TRBV6-5 with TRBJ1-2; a weak D match, TRBD1 (5 bases). The V end was cut by 6 bases, the J end by 4 bases, with 15 bases between. CDR1 is MNHEY, CDR2 SVGAGI, per germline. There are 14 residues in the CDR3. CDR3 in amino acids: CASRDRQTPYGYTF. CDR3 sequence (DNA): TGTGCCAGCAGAGATAGACAGACCCCCTATGGCTACACCTTC.

This clone occurred once. V is TRBV10-2 and J is TRBJ1-4, with TRBD1 matching over 9 bases. The CDR3 extends over 15 amino acids. The ends lost 3 bases at V and 7 bases at J; junction bases unmatched: 6. CDR1 and CDR2 (germline): WSHSY, SAAADI. Here the CDR3 reads CASSDRQGGGEKLFF. CDR3 DNA sequence: TGCGCCAGCAGTGATAGACAGGGGGGTGGTGAAAAACTGTTTTTT.

This clone showed up just a few times. The V and J genes are TRBV10-2 and TRBJ2-2; no definite D call. V was trimmed by 6 bases and J by 6 bases, leaving 14 bases between them. Germline values: CDR1 WSHSY, CDR2 SAAADI. CDR3 size: 14 residues. The CDR3 region has the DNA TGCGCCAGCAGGACGAATAGCTTAGCCGGGGAGCTGTTTTTT. Translation gives CASRTNSLAGELFF.

This clone has more than one count but fewer than ten. The J gene is TRBJ2-7, the V gene TRBV10-3, with a possible D match to TRBD1 (7 bases). Between the trimmed V and J ends, which lost 2 bases and 1 base, there was a span of 9 bases. The CDR3 runs to 14 residues. Per the germline V gene, CDR1 is ENHRY and CDR2 is SYGVKD. As DNA, the CDR3 is TGTGCCATCAGTGAGCAGGGGGGATCCTACGAGCAGTACTTC. This gives the protein CAISEQGGSYEQYF.

This clone appeared a single time. The V and J genes are TRBV19 and TRBJ1-1; a weak D match, TRBD1 (5 bases). Germline CDR1 is LNHDA and CDR2 is SQIVND (reference sequence). The V end lost 3 bases, the J end lost 6 bases, and 17 bases lay between the germline ends. The CDR3 consists of 15 residues. CDR3 region: CASSILAGKGAEAFF. CDR3 sequence (DNA): TGTGCCAGTAGTATTTTGGCAGGGAAAGGGGCTGAAGCTTTCTTT.

The chain is built from TRBV27 and TRBJ2-5; 7 nucleotides align to TRBD2. V was pared by 3 bases and J by 7 bases, with 11 bases of the junction left unmatched. CDR3 size: 15 residues. From germline, CDR1 is MNHEY and CDR2 SMNVEV (reference sequence). The CDR3 DNA reads as TGTGCCAGCAGTTTGAGTAGCGGGTCAACCGGGACCCAGTACTTC. This gives the protein CASSLSSGSTGTQYF.

This sequence joins TRBV7-8 and TRBJ1-1, with TRBD1 matching 9 bases. The J segment lost 6 bases and the V segment lost 5 bases, leaving 10 bases of the junction unmatched. The V gene's germline CDR1 is SGHVS and CDR2 FQNEAQ. The CDR3 consists of 15 residues. CDR3 nucleotides: TGTGCCAGCAGCGGCCAGAACAGGGGGCACGCTGAAGCTTTCTTT. It specifies CASSGQNRGHAEAFF.

The chain links TRBV19 to TRBJ1-2; D remains unclear. CDR1 and CDR2 from the germline V gene are LNHDA and SQIVND (reference sequence). This CDR3 has 15 amino acids. Trimming shortened V by 1 base and J by 2 bases, and 11 bases separated the two germline ends. CDR3 sequence reads: CASSIAARQNYGYTF. Written as DNA, the CDR3 is TGTGCCAGTAGTATAGCCGCCCGTCAGAACTATGGCTACACCTTC. The full variable domain, rest sourced from reference TRBV19 and TRBJ1-2, is DGGITQSPKYLFRKEGQNVTLSCEQNLNHDAMYWYRQDPGQGLRLIYYSQIVNDFQKGDIAEGYSVSREKKESFPLTVTSAQKNPTAFYLCASSIAARQNYGYTFGSGTRLTVV.

The chain carries TRBV18 and TRBJ2-1; 8 nucleotides agree with TRBD2. J lost 9 bases, V lost 8 bases, and 3 bases had no gene match. The CDR3 extends over 11 amino acids. CDR1 and CDR2 from the germline V gene are KGHSH and LQKENI. The CDR3 protein is CASDRGGEQFF. DNA of the CDR3: TGTGCCAGCGACCGGGGGGGTGAGCAGTTCTTC.